This T cell receptor beta chain was obtained from a study of blood T cell repertoires in COVID-19 (dated by TCRdb to 2020 to 2022). General notes on the study: The collaborator samples originated in the United States, Italy and Spain and spanned the acute and convalescent phases of COVID-19. A freely available public database, intended as a resource for researchers studying the immune response to SARS-CoV-2, is where the repertoires were released. The sample metadata nearly always contained a de-identified subject ID, COVID-19 status, age in years and sex. Deeply sampled blood TCRbeta repertoires from subjects exposed to, actively infected with, or recovered from COVID-19 were included in the dataset. Where available, HLA class I and class II types were obtained from metadata supplied by the sample provider rather than from assay-based typing. The material from the prospective study consisted of cDNA or gDNA derived from T cells, B-cell-depleted T cells, or PBMCs. Samples came from the ongoing ImmuneRACE study (first 160 participants) plus 1,254 subjects from 6 global collaborators.

As to this clone: Its antigen has not been determined. There are no base qualities to consult, and no much larger clone falls within one base. Different DNA sequences within this sample yield the same CDR3.

Overall study outcomes, separate from this receptor: Clinical and demographic metadata were provided uncurated, with the amount varying by source and participant.

TCRbeta CDR3 regions were amplified from genomic DNA using the immunoSEQ Assay, a bias-controlled multiplex PCR. In the original analysis: The number of nucleated cells in each sample was estimated from the amplification of reference gene primers within the assay. To quantify the absolute abundance of each unique TCRbeta CDR3 rearrangement, sequence reads were collapsed and filtered. For each sample, productive Simpson clonality was calculated by taking the square root of Simpson's diversity index across productive rearrangements. TCRdb stores this immuneACCESS table with in-frame sequences only. Part of the clones is absent; in the studies checked, under half of the shortfall reflects unresolved V genes, and no reason is known for the rest. V, J and clone size reflect that table, while D and trimming were determined from the DNA. This sample comprises under 200,000 clones, approximately 90% of them detected only once. Approximately 5.6% of the sample lies in the top ten.

The collaborating institutions used their own protocols to collect whole blood in K2EDTA tubes. Collaborator samples were shipped for TCRbeta analysis as frozen whole blood, isolated PBMCs, or DNA extracted from either sample type. Measured from the cysteine to the phenylalanine, the CDR3 is 13 residues long. This entry keeps only the CDR3 DNA: 39 bases, framed from base 1. Between the V and J ends, shortened by 1 base and 3 bases respectively, the junction contains 7 bases. Per the germline V gene (reference sequence), LNHDA is the CDR1 and SQIVND is the CDR2. The sample was peripheral blood. The origin of this receptor is a middle-aged man with active or convalescent COVID-19. Here the chain combines TRBV19 and TRBJ2-7; TRBD1 is a weak D gene call, 6 bases matching. The CDR3 in this case is CASSIGQVYEQYF. The nucleotide sequence reads TGTGCCAGTAGTATAGGACAGGTCTACGAGCAGTACTTC.